Given below is one TCR beta chain in context. This clone was observed once. The clone's antigen remains unknown. One base away there is no much larger clone; base qualities are not given. Taken from cysteine to phenylalanine, the CDR3 has 13 residues. The entry retains the CDR3 DNA only, 39 bases that are in frame from base 1. According to the germline V gene, CDR1 reads ENHRY and CDR2 reads SYGVKD. A distance of 12 bases separates the germline ends of V and J, which lose 5 bases and 6 bases respectively. The data belong to a study of PD-L1 blockade in urothelial cancer (dated by TCRdb to the late 2010s). Regarding the complete study: All patients started therapy in the mid-2010s and received atezolizumab 1,200 mg intravenously every 3 weeks. Durable clinical benefit was achieved by nine patients but not by the remaining 20. Blood samples were analyzed at 3 weeks after treatment start (second dose) and at 6 weeks after treatment start. About 85% of the roughly 29 patients were males with bladder-origin urothelial cancer, and about 60% of the roughly 29 reported a prior smoking history. A median of roughly 140,000 T cells and fewer than 85,000 unique TCRs was obtained from blood samples, and a median clonality of roughly 0.08 was observed. Pretreatment tumor samples, along with matched peripheral blood serially collected before and after atezolizumab treatment, were subjected to TCR sequencing. Durable clinical benefit was defined as a progression-free survival longer than 6 months, and TCR features were additionally tested against progression-free survival and overall survival. Pretreatment blood TCR-seq was available for 27 to 30 patients, at least one posttreatment blood collection was obtained for around 24 patients, and tumor TCR-seq was available for around 24 patients. An ECOG performance status of 0 or 1 was recorded for the patients, and 0 to 3 prior chemotherapy regimens had been received by the patients. In the same patients, pretreatment tumors underwent whole exome sequencing and RNA sequencing in addition to TCR sequencing. Somatic, immune and clinical correlates of response to PD-L1 blockade with atezolizumab in urothelial cancer were the focus of an exploratory multi-omic analysis.

Each PCR received spiked-in synthetic TCR analog templates so that absolute template abundance could be estimated from read counts. The immunoSEQ assay was used to amplify TCRbeta CDR3 regions from genomic DNA with bias-controlled V and J gene primers. Sequencing of rearranged TCRbeta segments was done at approximately 20X coverage. In the paper's pipeline: Sequencing errors were corrected by clustering, and CDR3s were annotated against IMGT so that V, D and J genes could be assigned. Downstream analyses used only productive TCRbeta rearrangements, leaving out any out-of-frame or stop-codon sequences. Clonality was calculated as one minus the Shannon entropy normalized by the log of the number of unique productive sequences. Fisher's exact test with Benjamini-Hochberg correction, at a threshold of adjusted p below 0.01, was used to find clones that differed between time points or between blood and tumor. What TCRdb holds here is the immuneACCESS table cut down to in-frame rearrangements. Part of the clones is not present; checked against another copy, under half of the missing clones reflect an unresolved V gene, and the others are unexplained. Clonal size and the V and J genes are those of that table, whereas D and trimming came from the DNA. Here the sample has approximately 110,000 clones; roughly 88% occur a single time. The top ten clonotypes cover 2% to 2.5% of the sample.

The cohort included 25 to 30 patients with locally advanced or metastatic urothelial carcinoma who were treated at Memorial Sloan Kettering on a trial protocol. Peripheral blood mononuclear cells were collected pretreatment and during treatment, at between 1 and 8 total time points per patient. The Qiagen DNeasy Blood extraction kit was used to purify genomic DNA from total PBMCs and from tumor samples. PBMCs were collected pretreatment and during treatment, and were isolated and stored as previously described. The paper's findings and limits, for the study overall: Small sample size (n ≈ 29) and many exploratory analyses mean the results are intended to be hypothesis-generating. Improved progression-free and overall survival was associated with having pretreatment peripheral blood TCR clonality below the median. Greater expansion of tumor-associated TCR clones in peripheral blood 3 weeks after the start of treatment was observed in patients with durable benefit (n of about 24, p = 0.022).

This sequence was found in a man in his forties or fifties with urothelial cancer. The sequence links TRBV10-3 to TRBJ2-3; TRBD2 is a possible D gene, resting on 5 matching bases. The starting material was PBMCs, obtained around atezolizumab (anti-PD-L1) treatment. The CDR3 amino acid sequence is: CAISILASDTQYF. In nucleotide form, the sequence is TGTGCCATCAGTATCCTAGCTTCTGATACGCAGTATTTT.